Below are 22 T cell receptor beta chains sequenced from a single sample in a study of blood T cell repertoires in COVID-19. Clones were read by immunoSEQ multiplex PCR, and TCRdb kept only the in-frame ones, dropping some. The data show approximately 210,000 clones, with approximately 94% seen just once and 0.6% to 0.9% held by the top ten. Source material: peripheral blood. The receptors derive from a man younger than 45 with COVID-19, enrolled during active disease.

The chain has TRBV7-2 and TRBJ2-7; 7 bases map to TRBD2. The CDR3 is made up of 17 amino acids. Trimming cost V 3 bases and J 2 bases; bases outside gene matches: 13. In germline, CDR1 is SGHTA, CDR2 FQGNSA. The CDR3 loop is CASSFRSGVGDPYEQYF. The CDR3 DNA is TGTGCCAGCAGCTTTAGGAGCGGGGTCGGGGACCCCTACGAGCAGTACTTC.

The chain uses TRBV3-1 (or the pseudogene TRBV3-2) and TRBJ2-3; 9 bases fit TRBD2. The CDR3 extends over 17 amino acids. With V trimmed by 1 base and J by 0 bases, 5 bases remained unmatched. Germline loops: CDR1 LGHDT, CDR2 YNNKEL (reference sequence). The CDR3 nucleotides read TGTGCCAGCAGCCAAGTTAAGCGGGGGGCTAGCACAGATACGCAGTATTTT. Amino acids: CASSQVKRGASTDTQYF.

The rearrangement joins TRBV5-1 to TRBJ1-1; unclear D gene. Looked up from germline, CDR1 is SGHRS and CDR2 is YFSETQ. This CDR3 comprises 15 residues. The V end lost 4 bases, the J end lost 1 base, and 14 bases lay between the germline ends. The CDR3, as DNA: TGCGCCAGCAGCAATACCCCGGGATCGAACACTGAAGCTTTCTTT. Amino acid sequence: CASSNTPGSNTEAFF.

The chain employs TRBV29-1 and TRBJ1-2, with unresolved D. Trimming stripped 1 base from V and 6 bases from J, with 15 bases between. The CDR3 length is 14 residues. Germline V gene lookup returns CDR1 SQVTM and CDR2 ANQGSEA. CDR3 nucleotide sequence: TGCAGCGTTGAAGCGACTCTCCCCCGGAATGGCTACACCTTC. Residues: CSVEATLPRNGYTF.

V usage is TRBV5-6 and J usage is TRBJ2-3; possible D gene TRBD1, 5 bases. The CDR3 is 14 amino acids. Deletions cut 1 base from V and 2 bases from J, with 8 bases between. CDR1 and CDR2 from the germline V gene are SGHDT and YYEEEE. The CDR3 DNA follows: TGTGCCAGCAGCTTGAAGGGGCTCACAGATACGCAGTATTTT. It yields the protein CASSLKGLTDTQYF.

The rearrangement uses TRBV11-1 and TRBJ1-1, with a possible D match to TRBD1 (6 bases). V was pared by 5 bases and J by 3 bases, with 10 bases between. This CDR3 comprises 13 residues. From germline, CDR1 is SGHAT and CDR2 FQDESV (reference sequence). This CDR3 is CASSDNRDTEAFF. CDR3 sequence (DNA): TGTGCCAGCAGCGATAACAGGGACACTGAAGCTTTCTTT.

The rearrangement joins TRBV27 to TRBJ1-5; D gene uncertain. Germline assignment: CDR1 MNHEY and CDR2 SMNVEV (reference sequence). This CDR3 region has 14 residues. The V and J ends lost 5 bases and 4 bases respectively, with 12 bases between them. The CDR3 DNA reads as TGTGCCAGCAGTCCGTGGGGAGGTAATCAGCCCCAGCATTTT. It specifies CASSPWGGNQPQHF.

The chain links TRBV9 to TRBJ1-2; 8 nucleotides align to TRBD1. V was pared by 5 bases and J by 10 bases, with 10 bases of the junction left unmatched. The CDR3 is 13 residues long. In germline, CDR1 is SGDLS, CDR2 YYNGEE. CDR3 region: CASRELDRGAYTF. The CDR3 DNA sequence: TGTGCCAGCAGGGAACTTGACAGGGGAGCCTACACCTTC.

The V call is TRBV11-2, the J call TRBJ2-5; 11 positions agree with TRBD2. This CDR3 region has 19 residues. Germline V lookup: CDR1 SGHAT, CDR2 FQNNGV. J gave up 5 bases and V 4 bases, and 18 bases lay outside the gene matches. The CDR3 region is CASSSSGQRLAGGRETQYF. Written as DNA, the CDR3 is TGTGCCAGCAGCTCGTCTGGACAGCGATTAGCGGGGGGGCGGGAGACCCAGTACTTC.

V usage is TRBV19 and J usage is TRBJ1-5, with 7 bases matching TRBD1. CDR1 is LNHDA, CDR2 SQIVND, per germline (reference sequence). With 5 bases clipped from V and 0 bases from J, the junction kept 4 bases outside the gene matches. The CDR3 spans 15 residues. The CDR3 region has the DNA TGTGCCAGTAGTCGCGACAGGGTTAGCAATCAGCCCCAGCATTTT. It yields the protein CASSRDRVSNQPQHF.

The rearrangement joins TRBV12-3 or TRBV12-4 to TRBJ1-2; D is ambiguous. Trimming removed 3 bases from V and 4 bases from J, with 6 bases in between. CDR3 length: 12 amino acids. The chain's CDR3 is CASSFSSYGYTF. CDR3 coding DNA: TGTGCCAGCAGTTTTAGTAGCTATGGCTACACCTTC.

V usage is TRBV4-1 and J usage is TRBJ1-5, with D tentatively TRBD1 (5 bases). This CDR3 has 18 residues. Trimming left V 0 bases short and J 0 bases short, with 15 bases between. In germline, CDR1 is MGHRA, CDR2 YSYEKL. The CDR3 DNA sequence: TGCGCCAGCAGCCAAGAATCGGTGAGTCAGGGTAGCAATCAGCCCCAGCATTTT. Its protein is CASSQESVSQGSNQPQHF.

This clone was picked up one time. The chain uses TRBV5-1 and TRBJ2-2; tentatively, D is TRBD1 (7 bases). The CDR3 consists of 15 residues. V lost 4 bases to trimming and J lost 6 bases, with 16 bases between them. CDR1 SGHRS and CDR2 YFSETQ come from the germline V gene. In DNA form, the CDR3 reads TGCGCCAGCAGCCGCGAGCAGGGGGGCGCCGGGGAGCTGTTTTTT. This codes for CASSREQGGAGELFF.

For the CDR3, the DNA is TGTGCCAGCAGTTCTCTAATTCGGGGGGGCTCGGATACGCAGTATTTT. Translating it yields CASSSLIRGGSDTQYF. The chain has TRBV7-9 and TRBJ2-3; 8 bases fit TRBD2. The CDR3 extends over 16 amino acids. V lost 6 bases to trimming and J lost 6 bases; unmatched junction nucleotides: 14. Germline V gene data show CDR1 as SEHNR and CDR2 as FQNEAQ (reference sequence).

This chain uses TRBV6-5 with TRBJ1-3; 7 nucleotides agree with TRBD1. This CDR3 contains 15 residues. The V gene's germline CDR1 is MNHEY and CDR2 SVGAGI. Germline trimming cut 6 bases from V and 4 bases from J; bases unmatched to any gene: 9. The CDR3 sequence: CASRGQVLLGNTIYF. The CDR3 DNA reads TGTGCCAGCAGAGGACAGGTGCTCTTGGGAAACACCATATATTTT.

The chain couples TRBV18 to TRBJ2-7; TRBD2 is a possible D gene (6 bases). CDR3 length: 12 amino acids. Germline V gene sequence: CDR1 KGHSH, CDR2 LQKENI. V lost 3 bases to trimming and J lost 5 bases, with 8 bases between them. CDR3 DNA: TGTGCCAGCTCACCCGGCGGGGACGAGCAGTACTTC. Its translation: CASSPGGDEQYF.

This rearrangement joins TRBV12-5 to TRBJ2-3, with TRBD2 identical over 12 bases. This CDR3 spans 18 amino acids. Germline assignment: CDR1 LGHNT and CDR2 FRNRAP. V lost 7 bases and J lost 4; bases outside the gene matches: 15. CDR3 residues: CASAPILTSGGTADTQYF. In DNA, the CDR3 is TGTGCTAGTGCCCCGATATTGACTAGCGGGGGAACGGCAGATACGCAGTATTTT.

The CDR3 DNA reads as TGTGCCAGCAGTTTTAGAGCCTCGACAGGTAACCGGAAGGCCTACGAGCAGTACTTC. Its translation is CASSFRASTGNRKAYEQYF. The chain is built from TRBV27 and TRBJ2-7; tentatively, D is TRBD1 (6 bases). Trimming pared 3 bases from V and 2 bases from J, leaving 26 bases between. This CDR3 region has 19 residues. The germline CDR1 and CDR2 sequences are MNHEY and SMNVEV (reference sequence).

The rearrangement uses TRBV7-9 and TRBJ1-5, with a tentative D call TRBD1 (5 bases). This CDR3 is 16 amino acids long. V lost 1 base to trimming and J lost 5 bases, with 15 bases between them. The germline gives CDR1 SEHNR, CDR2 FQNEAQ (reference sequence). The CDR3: CASSLEGPGGDQPQHF. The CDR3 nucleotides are TGTGCCAGCAGCTTAGAGGGCCCCGGAGGGGATCAGCCCCAGCATTTT.

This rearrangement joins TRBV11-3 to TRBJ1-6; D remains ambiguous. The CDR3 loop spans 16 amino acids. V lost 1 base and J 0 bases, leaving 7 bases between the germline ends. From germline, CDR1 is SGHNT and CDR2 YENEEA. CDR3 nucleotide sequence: TGTGCCAGCAGCTTAGGTCTGTACTCCTATAATTCACCCCTCCACTTT. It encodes CASSLGLYSYNSPLHF.

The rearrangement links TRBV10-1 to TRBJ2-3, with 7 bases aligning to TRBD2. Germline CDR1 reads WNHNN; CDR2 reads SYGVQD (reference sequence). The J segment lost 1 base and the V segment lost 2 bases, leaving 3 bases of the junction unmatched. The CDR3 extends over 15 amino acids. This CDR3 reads CASSETSVGTDTQYF. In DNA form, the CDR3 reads TGCGCCAGCAGTGAGACTAGCGTCGGCACAGATACGCAGTATTTT.

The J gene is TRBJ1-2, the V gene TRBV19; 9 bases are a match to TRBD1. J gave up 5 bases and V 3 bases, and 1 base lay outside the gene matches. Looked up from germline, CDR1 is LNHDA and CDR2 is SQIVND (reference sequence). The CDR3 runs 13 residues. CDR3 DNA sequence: TGTGCCAGTAGTATGGACAGGGGATATGGCTACACCTTC. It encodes CASSMDRGYGYTF.